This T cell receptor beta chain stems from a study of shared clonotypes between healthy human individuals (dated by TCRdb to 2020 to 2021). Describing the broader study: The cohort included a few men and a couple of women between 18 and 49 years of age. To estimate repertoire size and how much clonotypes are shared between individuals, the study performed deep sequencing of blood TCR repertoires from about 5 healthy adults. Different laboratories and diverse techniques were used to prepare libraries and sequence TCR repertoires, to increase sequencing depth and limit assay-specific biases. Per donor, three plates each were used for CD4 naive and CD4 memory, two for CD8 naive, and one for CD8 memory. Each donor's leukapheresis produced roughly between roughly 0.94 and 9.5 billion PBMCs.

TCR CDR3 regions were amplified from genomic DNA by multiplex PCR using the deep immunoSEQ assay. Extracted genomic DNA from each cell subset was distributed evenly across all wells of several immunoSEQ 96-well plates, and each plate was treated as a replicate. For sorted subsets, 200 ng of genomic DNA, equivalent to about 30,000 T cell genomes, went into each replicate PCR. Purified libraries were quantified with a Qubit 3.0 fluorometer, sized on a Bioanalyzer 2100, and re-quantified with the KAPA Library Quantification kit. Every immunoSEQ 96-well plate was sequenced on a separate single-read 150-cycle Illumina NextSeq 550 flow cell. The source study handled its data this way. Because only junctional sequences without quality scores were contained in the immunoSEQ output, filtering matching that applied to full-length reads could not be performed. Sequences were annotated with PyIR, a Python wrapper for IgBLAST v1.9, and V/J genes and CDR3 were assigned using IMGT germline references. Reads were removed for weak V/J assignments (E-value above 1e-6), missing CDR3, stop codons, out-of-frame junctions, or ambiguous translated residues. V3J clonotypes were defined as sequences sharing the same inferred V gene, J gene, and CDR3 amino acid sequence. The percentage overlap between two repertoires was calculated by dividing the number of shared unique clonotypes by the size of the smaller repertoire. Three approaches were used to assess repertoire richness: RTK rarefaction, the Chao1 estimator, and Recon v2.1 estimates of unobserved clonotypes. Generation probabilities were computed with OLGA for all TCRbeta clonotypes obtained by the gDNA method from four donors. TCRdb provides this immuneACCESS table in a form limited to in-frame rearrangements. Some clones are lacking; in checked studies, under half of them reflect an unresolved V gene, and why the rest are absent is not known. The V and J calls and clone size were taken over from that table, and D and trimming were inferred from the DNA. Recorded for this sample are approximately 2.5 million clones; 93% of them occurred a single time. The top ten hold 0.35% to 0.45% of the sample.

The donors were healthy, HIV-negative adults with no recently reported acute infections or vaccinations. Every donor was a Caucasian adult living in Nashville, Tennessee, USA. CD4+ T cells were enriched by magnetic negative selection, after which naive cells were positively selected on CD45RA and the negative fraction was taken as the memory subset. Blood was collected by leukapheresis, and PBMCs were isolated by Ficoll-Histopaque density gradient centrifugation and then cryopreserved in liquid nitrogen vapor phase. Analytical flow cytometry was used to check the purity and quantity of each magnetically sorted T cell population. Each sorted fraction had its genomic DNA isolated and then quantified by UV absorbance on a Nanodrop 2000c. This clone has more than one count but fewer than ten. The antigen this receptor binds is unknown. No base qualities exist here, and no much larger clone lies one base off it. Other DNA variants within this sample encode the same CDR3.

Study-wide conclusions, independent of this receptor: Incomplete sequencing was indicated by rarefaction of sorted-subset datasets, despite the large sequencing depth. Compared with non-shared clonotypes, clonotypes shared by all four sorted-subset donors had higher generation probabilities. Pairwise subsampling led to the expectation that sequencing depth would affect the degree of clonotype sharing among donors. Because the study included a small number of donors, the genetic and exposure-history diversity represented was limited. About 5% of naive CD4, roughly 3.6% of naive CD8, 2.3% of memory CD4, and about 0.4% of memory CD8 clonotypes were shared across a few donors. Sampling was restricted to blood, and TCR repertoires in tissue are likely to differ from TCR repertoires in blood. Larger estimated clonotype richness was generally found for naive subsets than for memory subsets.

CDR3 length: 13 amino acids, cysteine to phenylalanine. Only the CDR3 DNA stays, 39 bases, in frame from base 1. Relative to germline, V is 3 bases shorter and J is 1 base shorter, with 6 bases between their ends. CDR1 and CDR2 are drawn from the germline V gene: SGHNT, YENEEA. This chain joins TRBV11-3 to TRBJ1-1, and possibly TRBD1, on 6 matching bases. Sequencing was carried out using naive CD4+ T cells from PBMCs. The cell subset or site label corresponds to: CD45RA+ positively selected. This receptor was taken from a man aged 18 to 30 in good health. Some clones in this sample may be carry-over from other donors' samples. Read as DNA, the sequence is TGTGCCAGCAGCTTCAGGGGGAACACTGAAGCTTTCTTT. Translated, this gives CASSFRGNTEAFF.